This TCR beta chain was found in a study of shared clonotypes between healthy human individuals. About the research overall: Researchers drew samples from two women and a few men aged 18 to 49. CD8 memory received one plate per donor, CD8 naive two, CD4 memory three and CD4 naive three. Points from the study as a whole: An effect of sequencing depth on clonotype sharing among donors was expected. Across a handful of donors, naive CD4 shared roughly 5.2%, naive CD8 3.5% to 4%, memory CD4 roughly 2.5%, memory CD8 0.35% to 0.5%.

As for this clone: Antigen: not known. This CDR3 is also generated by other DNA sequences in the sample.

With 3 bases removed from V and 5 bases from J, the gap between germline ends came to 7 bases. This CDR3 is built from 11 residues. Germline CDR1 is DFQATT and CDR2 is SNEGSKA (reference sequence). Here immunoSEQ multiplex PCR was the method, and the copy in TCRdb shows in-frame clones only, minus some. The profile shows more than 2 million clones, almost 96% of them singletons. V is TRBV20-1 and J is TRBJ2-5; D may be TRBD1 (5 bases). The clonotype originates from a man in his late teens or twenties in good health. Sequenced input: naive CD4+ T cells sorted from blood. Subset given: CD45RA+ positively selected. CDR3 protein: CSASKGETQYF. The DNA for the CDR3 is TGCAGTGCTAGCAAGGGGGAGACCCAGTACTTC.